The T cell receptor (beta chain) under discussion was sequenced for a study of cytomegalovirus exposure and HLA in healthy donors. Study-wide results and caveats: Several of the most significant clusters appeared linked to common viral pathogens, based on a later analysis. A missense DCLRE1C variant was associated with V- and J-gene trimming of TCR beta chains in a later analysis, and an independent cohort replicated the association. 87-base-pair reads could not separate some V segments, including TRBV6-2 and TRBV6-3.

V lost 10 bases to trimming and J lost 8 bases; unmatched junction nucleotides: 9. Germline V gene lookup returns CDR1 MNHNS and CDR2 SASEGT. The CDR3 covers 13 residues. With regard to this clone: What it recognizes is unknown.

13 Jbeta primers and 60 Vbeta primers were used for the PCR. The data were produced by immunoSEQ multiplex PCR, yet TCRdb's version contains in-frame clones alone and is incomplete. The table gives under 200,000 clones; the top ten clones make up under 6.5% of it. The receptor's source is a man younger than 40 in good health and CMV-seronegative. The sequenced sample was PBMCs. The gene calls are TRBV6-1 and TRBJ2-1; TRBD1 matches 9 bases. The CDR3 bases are TGTGCCACCTCCGGGGGACAGGGCGATGAGCAGTTCTTC. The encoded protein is CATSGGQGDEQFF.